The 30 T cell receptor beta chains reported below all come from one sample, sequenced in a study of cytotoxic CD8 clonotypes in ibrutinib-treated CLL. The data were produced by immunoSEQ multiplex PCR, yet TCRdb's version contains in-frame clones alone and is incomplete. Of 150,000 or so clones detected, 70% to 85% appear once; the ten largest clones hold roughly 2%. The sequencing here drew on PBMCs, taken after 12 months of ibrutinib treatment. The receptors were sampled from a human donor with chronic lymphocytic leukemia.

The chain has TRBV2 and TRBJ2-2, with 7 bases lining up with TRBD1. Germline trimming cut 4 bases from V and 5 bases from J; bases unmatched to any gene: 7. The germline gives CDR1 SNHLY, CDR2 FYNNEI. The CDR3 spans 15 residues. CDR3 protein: CASSGQGGETGELFF. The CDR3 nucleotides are TGTGCCAGCAGTGGACAGGGTGGAGAAACCGGGGAGCTGTTTTTT.

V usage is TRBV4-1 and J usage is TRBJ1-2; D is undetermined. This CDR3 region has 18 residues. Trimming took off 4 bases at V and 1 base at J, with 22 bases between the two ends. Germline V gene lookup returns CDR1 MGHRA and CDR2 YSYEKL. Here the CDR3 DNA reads TGCGCCAGCAGCCCAGCCACCGGCTCCGACACAGTTAACTATGGCTACACCTTC. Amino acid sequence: CASSPATGSDTVNYGYTF.

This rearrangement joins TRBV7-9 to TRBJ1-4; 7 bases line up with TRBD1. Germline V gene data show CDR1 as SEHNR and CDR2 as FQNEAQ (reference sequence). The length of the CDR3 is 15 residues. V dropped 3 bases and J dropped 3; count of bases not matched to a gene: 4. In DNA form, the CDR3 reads TGTGCCAGCAGCTTTTCCGGGACAGCTAATGAAAAACTGTTTTTT. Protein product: CASSFSGTANEKLFF.

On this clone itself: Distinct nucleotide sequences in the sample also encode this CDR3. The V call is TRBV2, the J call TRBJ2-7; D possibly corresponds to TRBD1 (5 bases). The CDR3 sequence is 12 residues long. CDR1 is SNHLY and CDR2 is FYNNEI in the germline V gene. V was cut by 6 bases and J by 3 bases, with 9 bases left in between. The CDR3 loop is CASSVRDYEQYF. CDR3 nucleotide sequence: TGTGCCAGCAGCGTCAGGGACTACGAGCAGTACTTC. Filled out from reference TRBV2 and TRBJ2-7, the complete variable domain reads EPEVTQTPSHQVTQMGQEVILRCVPISNHLYFYWYRQILGQKVEFLVSFYNNEISEKSEIFDDQFSVERPDGSNFTLKIRSTKLEDSAMYFCASSVRDYEQYFGPGTRLTVT.

CDR3 region: CASSQATVNEQFF. For the CDR3, the DNA is TGTGCCAGCAGCCAAGCGACGGTCAATGAGCAGTTCTTC. The chain combines TRBV4-2 with TRBJ2-1, with D uncertain. Germline V gene lookup returns CDR1 LGHNA and CDR2 YNFKEQ. This CDR3 is built from 13 residues. The V end was cut by 1 base, the J end by 6 bases, with 7 bases between.

CDR3 coding DNA: TGTGCCATCAGTGAGTCGGCAGATACGCAGTATTTT. Amino acid sequence: CAISESADTQYF. V is TRBV10-3 and J is TRBJ2-3; D is unresolved. This CDR3 contains 12 residues. Germline V gene lookup returns CDR1 ENHRY and CDR2 SYGVKD. The V end was cut by 0 bases, the J end by 4 bases, with 2 bases between.

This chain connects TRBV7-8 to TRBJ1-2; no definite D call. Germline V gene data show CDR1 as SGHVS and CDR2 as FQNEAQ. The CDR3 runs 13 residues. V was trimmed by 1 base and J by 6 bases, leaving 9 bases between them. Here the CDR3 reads CASSLGAFNGYTF. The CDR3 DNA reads TGTGCCAGCAGCTTAGGCGCCTTCAATGGCTACACCTTC. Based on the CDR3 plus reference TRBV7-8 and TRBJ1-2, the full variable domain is GAGVSQSPRYKVAKRGQDVALRCDPISGHVSLFWYQQALGQGPEFLTYFQNEAQLDKSGLPSDRFFAERPEGSVSTLKIQRTQQEDSAVYLCASSLGAFNGYTFGSGTRLTVV.

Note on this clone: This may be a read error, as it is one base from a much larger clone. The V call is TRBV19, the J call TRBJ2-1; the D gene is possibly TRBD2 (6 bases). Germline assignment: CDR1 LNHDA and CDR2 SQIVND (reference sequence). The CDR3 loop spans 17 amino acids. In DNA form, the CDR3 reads TGTGTCAGTAGCCCTTTCACCGGGACTTATACCTACAATGAGCAGTTCTTC. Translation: CVSSPFTGTYTYNEQFF. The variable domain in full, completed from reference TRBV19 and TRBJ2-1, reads DGGITQSPKYLFRKEGQNVTLSCEQNLNHDAMYWYRQDPGQGLRLIYYSQIVNDFQKGDIAEGYSVSREKKESFPLTVTSAQKNPTAFYLCVSSPFTGTYTYNEQFFGPGTRLTVL.

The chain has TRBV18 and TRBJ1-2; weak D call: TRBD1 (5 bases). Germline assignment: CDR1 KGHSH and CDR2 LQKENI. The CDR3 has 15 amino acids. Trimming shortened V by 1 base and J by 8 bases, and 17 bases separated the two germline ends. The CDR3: CASSPLAIGGVGYTF. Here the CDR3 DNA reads TGTGCCAGCTCACCACTTGCCATCGGAGGGGTAGGCTACACCTTC.

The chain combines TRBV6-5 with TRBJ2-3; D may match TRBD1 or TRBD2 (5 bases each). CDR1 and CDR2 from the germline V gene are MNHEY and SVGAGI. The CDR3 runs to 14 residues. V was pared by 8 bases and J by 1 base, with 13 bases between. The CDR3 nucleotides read TGTGCCAGCGGTGGGGGAATTCGCACAGATACGCAGTATTTT. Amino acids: CASGGGIRTDTQYF.

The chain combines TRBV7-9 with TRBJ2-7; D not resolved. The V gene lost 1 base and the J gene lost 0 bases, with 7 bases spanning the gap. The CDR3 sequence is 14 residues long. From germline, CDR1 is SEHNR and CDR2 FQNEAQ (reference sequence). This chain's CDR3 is CASSLDESSYEQYF. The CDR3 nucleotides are TGTGCCAGCAGCTTAGACGAGAGCTCCTACGAGCAGTACTTC.

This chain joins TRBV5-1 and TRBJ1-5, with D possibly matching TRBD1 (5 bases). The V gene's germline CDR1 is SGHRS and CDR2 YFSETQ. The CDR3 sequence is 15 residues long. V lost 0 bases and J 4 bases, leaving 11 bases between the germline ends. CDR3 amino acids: CASSLGGTENQPQHF. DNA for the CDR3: TGCGCCAGCAGCTTGGGGGGGACGGAGAATCAGCCCCAGCATTTT.

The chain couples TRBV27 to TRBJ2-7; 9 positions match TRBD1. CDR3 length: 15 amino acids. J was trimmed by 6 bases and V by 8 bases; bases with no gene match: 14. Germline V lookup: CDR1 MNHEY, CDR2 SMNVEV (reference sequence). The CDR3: CASSASLDRGGEQYF. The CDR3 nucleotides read TGTGCCAGCTCCGCCTCCCTGGACAGGGGCGGCGAGCAGTACTTC.

CDR3 DNA: TGTGCCAGCAGAACCCAGGGACGCATGAACACTGAAGCTTTCTTT. It encodes CASRTQGRMNTEAFF. The chain employs TRBV28 and TRBJ1-1; D perhaps matches TRBD1 (5 bases). The germline V gene has CDR1 MDHEN and CDR2 SYDVKM. The CDR3 length is 15 residues. Trimming removed 6 bases from V and 0 bases from J, with 14 bases in between. Full variable domain (remainder filled in from reference TRBV28 and TRBJ1-1): DVKVTQSSRYLVKRTGEKVFLECVQDMDHENMFWYRQDPGLGLRLIYFSYDVKMKEKGDIPEGYSVSREKKERFSLILESASTNQTSMYLCASRTQGRMNTEAFFGQGTRLTVV.

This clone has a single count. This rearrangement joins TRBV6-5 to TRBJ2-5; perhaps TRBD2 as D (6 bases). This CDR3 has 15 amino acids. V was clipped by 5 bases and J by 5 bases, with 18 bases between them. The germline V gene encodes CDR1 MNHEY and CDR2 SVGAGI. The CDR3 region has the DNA TGTGCCAGCAGTCCCGGGGGAGGACGGGGCGAGACCCAGTACTTC. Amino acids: CASSPGGGRGETQYF.

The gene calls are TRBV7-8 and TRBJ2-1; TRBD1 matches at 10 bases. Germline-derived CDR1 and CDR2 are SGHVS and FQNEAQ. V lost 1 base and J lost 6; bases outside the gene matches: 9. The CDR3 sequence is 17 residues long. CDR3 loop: CASSLGMGQGTRNEQFF. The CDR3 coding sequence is TGTGCCAGCAGCTTAGGGATGGGACAGGGGACACGCAATGAGCAGTTCTTC.

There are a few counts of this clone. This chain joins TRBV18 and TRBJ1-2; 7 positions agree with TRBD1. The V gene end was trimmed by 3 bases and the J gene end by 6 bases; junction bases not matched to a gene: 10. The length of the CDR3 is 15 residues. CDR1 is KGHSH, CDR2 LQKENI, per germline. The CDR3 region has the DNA TGTGCCAGCTCACCGGCCTACAGGGGAAGTGATGGCTACACCTTC. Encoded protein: CASSPAYRGSDGYTF.

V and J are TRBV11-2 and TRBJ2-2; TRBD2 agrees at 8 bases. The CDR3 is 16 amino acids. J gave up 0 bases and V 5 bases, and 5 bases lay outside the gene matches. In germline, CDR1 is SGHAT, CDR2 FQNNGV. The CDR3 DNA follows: TGTGCCAGCAGCCAGATAGCGGGGACGAACACCGGGGAGCTGTTTTTT. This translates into CASSQIAGTNTGELFF.

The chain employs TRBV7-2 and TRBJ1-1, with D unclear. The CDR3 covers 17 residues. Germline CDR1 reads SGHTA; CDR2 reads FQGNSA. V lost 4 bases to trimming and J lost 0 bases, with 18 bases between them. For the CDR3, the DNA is TGTGCCAGCAGCTCGCCCGCCCTGGCCCGCCTGAACACTGAAGCTTTCTTT. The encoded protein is CASSSPALARLNTEAFF.

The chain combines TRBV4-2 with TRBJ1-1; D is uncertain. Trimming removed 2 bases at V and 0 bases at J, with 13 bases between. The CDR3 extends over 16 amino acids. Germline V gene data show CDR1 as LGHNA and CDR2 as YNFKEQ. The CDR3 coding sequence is TGTGCCAGCAGCCAATCCCCCGGCGGCCTGAACACTGAAGCTTTCTTT. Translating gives CASSQSPGGLNTEAFF.

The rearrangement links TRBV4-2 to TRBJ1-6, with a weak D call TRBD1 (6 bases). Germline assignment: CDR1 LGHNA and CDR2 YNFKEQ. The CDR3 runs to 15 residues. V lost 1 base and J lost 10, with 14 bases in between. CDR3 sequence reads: CASSQAGPQGSPLHF. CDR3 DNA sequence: TGTGCCAGCAGCCAAGCGGGACCTCAGGGGTCACCCCTCCACTTT.

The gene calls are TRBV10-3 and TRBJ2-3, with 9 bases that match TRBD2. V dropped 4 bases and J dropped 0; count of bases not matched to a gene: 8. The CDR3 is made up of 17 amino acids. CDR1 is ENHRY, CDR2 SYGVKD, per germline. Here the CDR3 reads CAISARAGGRSTDTQYF. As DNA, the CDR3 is TGTGCCATCAGTGCCCGAGCGGGGGGTCGTAGCACAGATACGCAGTATTTT.

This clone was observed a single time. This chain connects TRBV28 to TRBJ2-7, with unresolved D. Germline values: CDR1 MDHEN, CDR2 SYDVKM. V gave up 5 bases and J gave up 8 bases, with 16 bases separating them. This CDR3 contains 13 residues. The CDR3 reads CASSAPDSGQQYF. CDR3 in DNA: TGTGCCAGCAGTGCCCCAGACTCTGGACAGCAGTACTTC.

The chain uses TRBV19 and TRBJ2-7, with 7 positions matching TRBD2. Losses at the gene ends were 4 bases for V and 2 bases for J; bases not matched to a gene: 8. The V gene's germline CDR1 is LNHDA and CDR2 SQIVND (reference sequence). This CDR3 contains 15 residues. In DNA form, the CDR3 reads TGTGCCAGTAGTAGACGAGGAGCGGGAACCTACGAGCAGTACTTC. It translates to CASSRRGAGTYEQYF.

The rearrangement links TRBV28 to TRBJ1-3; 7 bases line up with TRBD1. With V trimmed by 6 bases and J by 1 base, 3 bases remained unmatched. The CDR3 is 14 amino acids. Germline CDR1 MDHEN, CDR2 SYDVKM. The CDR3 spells CASRQGISGNTIYF. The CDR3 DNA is TGTGCCAGCAGACAGGGGATATCTGGAAACACCATATATTTT.

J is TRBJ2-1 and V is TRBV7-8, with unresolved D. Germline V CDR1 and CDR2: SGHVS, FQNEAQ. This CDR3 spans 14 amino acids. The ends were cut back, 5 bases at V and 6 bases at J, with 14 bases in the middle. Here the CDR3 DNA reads TGTGCCAGCAGCGACCCAGCGTCTTCCAATGAGCAGTTCTTC. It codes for CASSDPASSNEQFF.

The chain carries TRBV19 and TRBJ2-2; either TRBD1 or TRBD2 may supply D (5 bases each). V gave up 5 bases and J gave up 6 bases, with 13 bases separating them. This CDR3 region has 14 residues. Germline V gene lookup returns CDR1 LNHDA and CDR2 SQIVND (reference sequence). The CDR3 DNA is TGTGCCAGTAGTGGGGGTGCGGCTCCCGGGGAGCTGTTTTTT. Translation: CASSGGAAPGELFF.

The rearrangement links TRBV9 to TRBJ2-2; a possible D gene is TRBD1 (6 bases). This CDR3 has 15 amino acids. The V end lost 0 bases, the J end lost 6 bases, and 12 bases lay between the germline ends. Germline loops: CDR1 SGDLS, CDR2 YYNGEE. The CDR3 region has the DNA TGTGCCAGCAGCGTAGGGACAGTTCTCGCCGGGGAGCTGTTTTTT. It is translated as CASSVGTVLAGELFF.

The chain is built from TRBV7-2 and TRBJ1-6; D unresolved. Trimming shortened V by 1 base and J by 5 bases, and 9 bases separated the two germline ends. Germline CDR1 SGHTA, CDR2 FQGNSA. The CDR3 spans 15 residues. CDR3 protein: CASSLEVGNNSPLHF. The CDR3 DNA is TGTGCCAGCAGCTTAGAGGTCGGAAATAATTCACCCCTCCACTTT.

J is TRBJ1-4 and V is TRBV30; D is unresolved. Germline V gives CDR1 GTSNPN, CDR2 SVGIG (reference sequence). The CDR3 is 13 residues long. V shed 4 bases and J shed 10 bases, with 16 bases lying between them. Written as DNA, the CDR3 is TGTGCCTGGAAGCCCGCCCGAAGTGGAAAACTGTTTTTT. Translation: CAWKPARSGKLFF. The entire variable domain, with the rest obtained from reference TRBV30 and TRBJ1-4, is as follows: SQTIHQWPATLVQPVGSPLSLECTVEGTSNPNLYWYRQAAGRGLQLLFYSVGIGQISSEVPQNLSASRPQDRQFILSSKKLLLSDSGFYLCAWKPARSGKLFFGSGTQLSVL.